The 10 T cell receptor beta chains listed next were all sequenced from one sample in a study of graft-versus-host responses after intestinal transplantation. The method was immunoSEQ multiplex PCR; TCRdb's version includes in-frame clones alone and lacks a portion of them. Counted here are tens of thousands of clones, around nine tenths occurring once; the ten biggest clones make up roughly 6.7%. The input for sequencing was bone marrow, taken 734 days after intestinal transplantation. These receptors all come from a human patient who received an intestinal transplant, so some T cells may come from the graft donor.

The chain couples TRBV7-2 to TRBJ2-1; D perhaps matches TRBD2 (5 bases). This CDR3 spans 13 amino acids. Germline V gene sequence: CDR1 SGHTA, CDR2 FQGNSA. V was trimmed by 2 bases and J by 8 bases, leaving 10 bases between them. CDR3 coding DNA: TGTGCCAGCAGCTTATGGAGGTCCGATGAGCAGTTCTTC. Protein product: CASSLWRSDEQFF.

The V and J genes are TRBV18 and TRBJ1-6; D gene unclear. There are 16 residues in the CDR3. The germline V and J ends were trimmed by 3 bases and 7 bases, with 16 bases remaining between them. The germline V gene encodes CDR1 KGHSH and CDR2 LQKENI. The CDR3 sequence is CASSPRPTSINSPLHF. For the CDR3, the DNA is TGTGCCAGCTCACCCCGACCGACATCTATCAATTCACCCCTCCACTTT.

For this clone: Other DNA sequences within the sample encode an identical CDR3. The chain employs TRBV14 and TRBJ2-7, with D tentatively TRBD2 (6 bases). Trimming stripped 0 bases from V and 1 base from J, with 13 bases between. The CDR3 has 16 residues. The germline gives CDR1 SGHDN, CDR2 FVKESK. The CDR3 DNA reads TGTGCCAGCAGCCAAGAAGTATTAGCGGTATCCTACGAGCAGTACTTC. Its translation: CASSQEVLAVSYEQYF.

This rearrangement joins TRBV9 to TRBJ2-7; 13 bases line up with TRBD2. CDR1 SGDLS and CDR2 YYNGEE come from the germline V gene. This CDR3 comprises 15 residues. With V trimmed by 4 bases and J by 5 bases, 6 bases remained unmatched. The CDR3 region has the DNA TGTGCCAGCAGCACTGGGACTAGCGGGACGAACGAGCAGTACTTC. Its translation: CASSTGTSGTNEQYF.

The V and J genes are TRBV5-4 and TRBJ2-7, with D possibly matching TRBD2 (6 bases). Deletions cut 2 bases from V and 4 bases from J, with 19 bases between. This CDR3 region has 16 residues. Germline assignment: CDR1 SGHNT and CDR2 YYREEE (reference sequence). DNA of the CDR3: TGTGCCAGCAGCTTACACCGGGGGTGGGAATTTTACGAGCAGTACTTC. Protein product: CASSLHRGWEFYEQYF.

The chain couples TRBV15 to TRBJ2-1; TRBD2 might be the D (5 bases). Deletions cut 7 bases from V and 7 bases from J, with 11 bases between. Per the germline V gene, CDR1 is LNHNV and CDR2 is YYDKDF (reference sequence). This CDR3 is built from 12 residues. The CDR3 DNA is TGTGCCACCACCCAACTAGGGAATGAGCAGTTCTTC. Protein: CATTQLGNEQFF.

This clone occurred once. This chain connects TRBV15 to TRBJ2-7; 8 nucleotides align to TRBD2. The J segment lost 2 bases and the V segment lost 0 bases, leaving 6 bases of the junction unmatched. The germline V gene encodes CDR1 LNHNV and CDR2 YYDKDF (reference sequence). This CDR3 is 16 amino acids long. In DNA form, the CDR3 reads TGTGCCACCAGCAGAGATAAGGGGGGACTAGCCTACGAGCAGTACTTC. Protein product: CATSRDKGGLAYEQYF.

V gene TRBV6-1 combines with J gene TRBJ1-2; possible D gene TRBD1, 5 bases. This CDR3 has 14 residues. V lost 1 base, J lost 4 bases, and 10 bases lay in between. Germline values: CDR1 MNHNS, CDR2 SASEGT. The CDR3 spells CASSEEGAIYGYTF. The CDR3 bases are TGTGCCAGCAGTGAAGAAGGGGCGATCTATGGCTACACCTTC.

The J gene is TRBJ1-3, the V gene TRBV7-9; no firm D call. This CDR3 has 14 residues. Trimming shortened V by 5 bases and J by 3 bases, and 11 bases separated the two germline ends. Per germline, CDR1 SEHNR and CDR2 FQNEAQ (reference sequence). Here the CDR3 DNA reads TGTGCCAGCAGCCCTCCAATGCTTGGAAACACCATATATTTT. It encodes CASSPPMLGNTIYF.

The chain couples TRBV6-1 to TRBJ1-3; D remains unclear. V was clipped by 2 bases and J by 3 bases, with 8 bases between them. Germline V gene data show CDR1 as MNHNS and CDR2 as SASEGT. The length of the CDR3 is 14 residues. CDR3 bases: TGTGCCAGCAGTGAACTTGCAAGTGGAAACACCATATATTTT. It specifies CASSELASGNTIYF.